This T cell receptor (beta chain) stems from a study of cytomegalovirus exposure and HLA in healthy donors. The study's findings and limits: In terms of immune exposure information, only CMV serostatus was available.

PCR was performed using 60 Vbeta and 13 Jbeta primers. Some clones are missing from TCRdb's copy, which holds only in-frame ones; the method was immunoSEQ multiplex PCR. The repertoire consists of 90,000 to 110,000 clones, with 81% occurring once and the leading ten covering roughly 2.3%. Points on this clone: Its specificity is unknown.

Material: PBMCs. This receptor was obtained from a woman younger than 45 in good health and CMV-seronegative.

CDR3 region: CASSFSVGVAKNIQYF. CDR3 coding DNA: TGTGCCAGCAGTTTTTCGGTCGGAGTAGCCAAAAACATTCAGTACTTC. The V gene is TRBV27, the J gene TRBJ2-4; D not certain. The germline V gene has CDR1 MNHEY and CDR2 SMNVEV (reference sequence). The CDR3 runs 16 residues. The V and J ends lost 3 bases and 0 bases respectively, with 12 bases between them.